At least ten counts were recorded for the clone carrying this T cell receptor beta chain. Its antigen is not known. This sample stems from a study of Graves' ophthalmopathy and Graves' hyperthyroidism. Germline V gene data show CDR1 as SGHTA and CDR2 as FQGNSA. The CDR3 consists of 14 residues. Trimming cost V 2 bases and J 2 bases, with 9 bases left between them. RNA transcripts were the template, and TCR beta CDR3 regions were amplified from them. Amplification began with first-round RT-PCR using HTBI primers, then second-round multiplex PCR was performed. TCRdb processed the multiplex PCR reads anew with MiXCR; each CDR3 protein has one entry. The data show about 550,000 distinct CDR3 sequences, roughly 40% seen once. Each diagnosis was determined on the basis of clinical symptoms, serum thyroxine, TRAb, thyroid ultrasound and orbital computed tomography. Findings and limits, study-wide: The authors also found most expanded thyroid clonotypes above 0.001 frequency in blood.

The sample comprised peripheral blood or thyroid tissue (not recorded which). The origin of this receptor is an adult man with Graves' hyperthyroidism. The V call is TRBV7-2, the J call TRBJ1-2, with D tentatively TRBD1 (6 bases). For the CDR3, the DNA is TGTGCCAGCAGCTTATCGGACAGAAACTATGGCTACACCTTC. It codes for CASSLSDRNYGYTF. The full variable domain, in which reference TRBV7-2 and TRBJ1-2 provide the parts outside the CDR3, is GAGVSQSPSNKVTEKGKDVELRCDPISGHTALYWYRQSLGQGLEFLIYFQGNSAPDKSGLPSDRFSAERTGGSVSTLTIQRTQQEDSAVYLCASSLSDRNYGYTFGSGTRLTVV.